Following are 8 T cell receptor beta chains from one sample sequenced in a study of radiotherapy plus CTLA-4 blockade in lung cancer. Here immunoSEQ multiplex PCR was the method, and the copy in TCRdb shows in-frame clones only, minus some. This table has tens of thousands of clones, around 90% appearing once. The sample here was peripheral blood, taken from a patient treated with radiotherapy plus ipilimumab. These receptors were taken from a human donor with non-small cell lung cancer that progressed on radiotherapy plus ipilimumab.

This chain links TRBV28 with TRBJ2-4; D is possibly TRBD2 (6 bases). Per the germline V gene, CDR1 is MDHEN and CDR2 is SYDVKM. The CDR3 is 16 residues long. Trimming pared 2 bases from V and 0 bases from J, leaving 11 bases between. CDR3 DNA: TGTGCCAGCAGTTTAGGGGCGGGGCTAGCCAAAAACATTCAGTACTTC. Amino acids: CASSLGAGLAKNIQYF.

V is TRBV5-1 and J is TRBJ2-5, with no clear D. Per germline, CDR1 SGHRS and CDR2 YFSETQ. V lost 0 bases and J lost 2, with 11 bases in between. The CDR3 spans 15 residues. In DNA, the CDR3 is TGCGCCAGCAGCTTGGCAAGCCAGACACAAGAGACCCAGTACTTC. Translated, it gives CASSLASQTQETQYF.

This clone was picked up one time. The chain employs TRBV7-9 and TRBJ1-2; 7 bases are shared with TRBD1. After removal of 0 bases from V and 6 bases from J, the junction contained 7 bases not matched to a gene. Germline CDR1 reads SEHNR; CDR2 reads FQNEAQ (reference sequence). The CDR3 covers 15 residues. The CDR3 protein is CASSLALGGANGYTF. Here the CDR3 DNA reads TGTGCCAGCAGCTTAGCGCTAGGGGGCGCGAATGGCTACACCTTC.

With regard to this clone: At the DNA level, this CDR3 is encoded by other sequences in the same sample as well. The chain recombines TRBV10-3 with TRBJ1-5; D might be TRBD1 (5 bases). Looked up from germline, CDR1 is ENHRY and CDR2 is SYGVKD. The V end lost 6 bases, the J end lost 0 bases, and 6 bases lay between the germline ends. The CDR3 length is 13 residues. CDR3 sequence reads: CAIRGDSNQPQHF. The CDR3, as DNA: TGTGCCATCAGGGGGGATAGCAATCAGCCCCAGCATTTT.

The chain combines TRBV28 with TRBJ2-7; D gene unclear. CDR3 size: 10 residues. The V end was cut by 8 bases, the J end by 2 bases, with 4 bases between. Germline V lookup: CDR1 MDHEN, CDR2 SYDVKM. The CDR3 here is CASGPYEQYF. CDR3 coding DNA: TGTGCCAGCGGCCCCTACGAGCAGTACTTC.

This clone showed up just once. The V and J genes are TRBV9 and TRBJ2-6; 11 nucleotides line up with TRBD2. Trimming removed 3 bases from V and 0 bases from J; junction bases left unmatched: 8. The germline gives CDR1 SGDLS, CDR2 YYNGEE. This CDR3 region has 19 residues. CDR3 residues: CASSGGLAGTGSGANVLTF. The CDR3 DNA sequence: TGTGCCAGCAGCGGAGGACTAGCGGGCACAGGCTCTGGGGCCAACGTCCTGACTTTC.

The CDR3 loop is CAVRGSGTYEQYF. The CDR3 DNA reads TGTGCCGTGAGGGGTAGCGGCACCTACGAGCAGTACTTC. The chain is built from TRBV2 and TRBJ2-7; a weak D match, TRBD2 (6 bases). From germline, CDR1 is SNHLY and CDR2 FYNNEI. V shed 11 bases and J shed 2 bases, with 16 bases lying between them. This CDR3 has 13 amino acids.

The chain is built from TRBV19 and TRBJ1-5; D might be TRBD1 (6 bases). The V gene lost 5 bases and the J gene lost 0 bases, with 11 bases spanning the gap. The CDR3 covers 15 residues. CDR1 is LNHDA and CDR2 is SQIVND in the germline V gene (reference sequence). The CDR3 nucleotides read TGTGCCAGTAGTCCTGGGGGGGCTAGCAATCAGCCCCAGCATTTT. It codes for CASSPGGASNQPQHF.